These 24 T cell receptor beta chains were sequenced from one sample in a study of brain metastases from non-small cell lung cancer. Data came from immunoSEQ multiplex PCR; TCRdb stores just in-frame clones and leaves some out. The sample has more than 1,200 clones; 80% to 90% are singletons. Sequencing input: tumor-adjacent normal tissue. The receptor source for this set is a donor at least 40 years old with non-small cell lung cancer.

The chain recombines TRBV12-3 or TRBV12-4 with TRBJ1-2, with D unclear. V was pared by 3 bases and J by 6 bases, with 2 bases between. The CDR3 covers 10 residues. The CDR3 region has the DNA TGTGCCAGCAGTTTGGATGGCTACACCTTC. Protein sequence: CASSLDGYTF.

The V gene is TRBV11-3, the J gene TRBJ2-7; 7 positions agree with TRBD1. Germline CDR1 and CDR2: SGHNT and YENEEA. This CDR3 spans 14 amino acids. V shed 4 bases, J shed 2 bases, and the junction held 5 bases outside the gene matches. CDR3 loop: CASSSTGNPYEQYF. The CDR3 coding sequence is TGTGCCAGCAGCTCGACAGGGAACCCCTACGAGCAGTACTTC. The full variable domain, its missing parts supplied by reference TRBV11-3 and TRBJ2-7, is EAGVVQSPRYKIIEKKQPVAFWCNPISGHNTLYWYLQNLGQGPELLIRYENEEAVDDSQLPKDRFSAERLKGVDSTLKIQPAELGDSAVYLCASSSTGNPYEQYFGPGTRLTVT.

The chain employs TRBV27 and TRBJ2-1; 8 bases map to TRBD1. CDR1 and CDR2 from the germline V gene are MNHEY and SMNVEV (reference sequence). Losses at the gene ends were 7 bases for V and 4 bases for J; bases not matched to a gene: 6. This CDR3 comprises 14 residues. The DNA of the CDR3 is TGTGCCAGCACAAAGGACAGGGTGTACAATGAGCAGTTCTTC. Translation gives CASTKDRVYNEQFF.

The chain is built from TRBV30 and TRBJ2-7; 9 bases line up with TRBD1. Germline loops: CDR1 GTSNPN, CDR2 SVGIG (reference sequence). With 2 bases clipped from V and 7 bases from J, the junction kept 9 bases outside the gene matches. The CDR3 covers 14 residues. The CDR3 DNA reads TGTGCCTGGAGTCCTAGGGACAGGGTGAAAGAGCAGTACTTC. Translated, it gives CAWSPRDRVKEQYF.

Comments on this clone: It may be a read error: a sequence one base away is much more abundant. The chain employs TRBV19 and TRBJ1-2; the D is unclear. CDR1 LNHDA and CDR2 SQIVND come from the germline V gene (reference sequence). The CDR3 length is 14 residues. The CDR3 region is CASSIFGGNYSYTF. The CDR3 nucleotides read TGTGCCAGTAGTATATTTGGTGGTAACTATAGCTACACCTTC.

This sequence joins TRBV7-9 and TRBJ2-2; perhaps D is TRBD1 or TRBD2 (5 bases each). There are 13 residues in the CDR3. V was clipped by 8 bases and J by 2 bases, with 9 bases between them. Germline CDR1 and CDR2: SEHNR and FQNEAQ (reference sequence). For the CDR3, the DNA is TGTGCCAGCGGGACGGTAAACACCGGGGAGCTGTTTTTT. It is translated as CASGTVNTGELFF. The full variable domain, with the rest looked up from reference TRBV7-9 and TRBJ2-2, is DTGVSQNPRHKITKRGQNVTFRCDPISEHNRLYWYRQTLGQGPEFLTYFQNEAQLEKSRLLSDRFSAERPKGSFSTLEIQRTEQGDSAMYLCASGTVNTGELFFGEGSRLTVL.

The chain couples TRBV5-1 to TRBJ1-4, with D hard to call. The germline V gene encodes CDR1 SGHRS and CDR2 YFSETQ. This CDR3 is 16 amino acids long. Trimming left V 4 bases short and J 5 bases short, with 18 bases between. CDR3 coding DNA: TGCGCCAGCAGCCCGAGCACGGGAGGAGGGAATGAAAAACTGTTTTTT. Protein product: CASSPSTGGGNEKLFF. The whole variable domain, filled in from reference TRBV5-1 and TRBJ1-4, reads KAGVTQTPRYLIKTRGQQVTLSCSPISGHRSVSWYQQTPGQGLQFLFEYFSETQRNKGNFPGRFSGRQFSNSRSEMNVSTLELGDSALYLCASSPSTGGGNEKLFFGSGTQLSVL.

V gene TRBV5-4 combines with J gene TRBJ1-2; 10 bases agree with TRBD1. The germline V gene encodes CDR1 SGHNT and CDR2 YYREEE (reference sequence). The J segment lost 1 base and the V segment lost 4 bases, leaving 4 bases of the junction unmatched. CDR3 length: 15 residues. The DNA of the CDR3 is TGTGCCAGCAGCCCCCGGACAGGGGGTAACTATGGCTACACCTTC. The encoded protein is CASSPRTGGNYGYTF.

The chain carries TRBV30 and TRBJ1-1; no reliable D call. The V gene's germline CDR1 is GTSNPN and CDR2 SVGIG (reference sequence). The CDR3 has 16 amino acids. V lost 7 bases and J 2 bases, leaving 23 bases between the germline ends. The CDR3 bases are TGTGCCTCGTACGACTTATTACAAGGGTTCAACACTGAAGCTTTCTTT. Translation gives CASYDLLQGFNTEAFF. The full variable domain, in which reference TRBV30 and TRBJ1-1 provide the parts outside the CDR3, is SQTIHQWPATLVQPVGSPLSLECTVEGTSNPNLYWYRQAAGRGLQLLFYSVGIGQISSEVPQNLSASRPQDRQFILSSKKLLLSDSGFYLCASYDLLQGFNTEAFFGQGTRLTVV.

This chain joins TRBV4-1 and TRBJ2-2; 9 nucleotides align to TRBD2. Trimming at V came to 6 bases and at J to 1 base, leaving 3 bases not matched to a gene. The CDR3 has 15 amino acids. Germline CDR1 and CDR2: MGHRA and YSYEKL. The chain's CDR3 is CASSYSGGNTGELFF. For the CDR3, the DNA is TGCGCCAGCAGTTATAGCGGGGGGAACACCGGGGAGCTGTTTTTT.

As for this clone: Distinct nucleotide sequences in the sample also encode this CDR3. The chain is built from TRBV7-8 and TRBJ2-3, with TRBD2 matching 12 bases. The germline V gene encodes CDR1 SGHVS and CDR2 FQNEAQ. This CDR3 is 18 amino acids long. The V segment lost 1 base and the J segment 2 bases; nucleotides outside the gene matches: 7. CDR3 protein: CASSLGVTSGSFTDTQYF. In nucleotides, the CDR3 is TGTGCCAGCAGCTTAGGGGTGACTAGCGGGAGCTTCACAGATACGCAGTATTTT.

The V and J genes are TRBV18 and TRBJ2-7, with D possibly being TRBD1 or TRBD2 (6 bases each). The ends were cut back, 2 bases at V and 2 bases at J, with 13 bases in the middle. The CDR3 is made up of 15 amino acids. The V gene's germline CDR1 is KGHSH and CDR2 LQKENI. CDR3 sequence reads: CASSPSRGPTYEQYF. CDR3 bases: TGTGCCAGCTCACCAAGTCGGGGGCCAACCTACGAGCAGTACTTC.

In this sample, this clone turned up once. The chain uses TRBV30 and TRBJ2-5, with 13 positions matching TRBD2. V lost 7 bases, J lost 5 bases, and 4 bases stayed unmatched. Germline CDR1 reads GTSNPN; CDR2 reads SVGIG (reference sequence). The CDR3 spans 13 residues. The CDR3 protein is CALGTSGVETQYF. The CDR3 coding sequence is TGTGCCTTAGGGACTAGCGGGGTCGAGACCCAGTACTTC.

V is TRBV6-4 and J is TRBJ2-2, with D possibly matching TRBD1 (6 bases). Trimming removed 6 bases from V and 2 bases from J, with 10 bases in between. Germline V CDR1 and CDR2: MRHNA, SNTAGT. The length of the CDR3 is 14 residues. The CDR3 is CASRRDKNTGELFF. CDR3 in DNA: TGTGCCAGCAGGAGGGACAAAAACACCGGGGAGCTGTTTTTT.

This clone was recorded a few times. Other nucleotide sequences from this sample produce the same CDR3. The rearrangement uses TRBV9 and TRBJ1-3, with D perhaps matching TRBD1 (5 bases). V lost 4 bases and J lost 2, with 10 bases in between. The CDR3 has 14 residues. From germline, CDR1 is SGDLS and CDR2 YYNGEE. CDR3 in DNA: TGTGCCAGCAGCCCCCAGACAGCTGGAAACACCATATATTTT. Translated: CASSPQTAGNTIYF.

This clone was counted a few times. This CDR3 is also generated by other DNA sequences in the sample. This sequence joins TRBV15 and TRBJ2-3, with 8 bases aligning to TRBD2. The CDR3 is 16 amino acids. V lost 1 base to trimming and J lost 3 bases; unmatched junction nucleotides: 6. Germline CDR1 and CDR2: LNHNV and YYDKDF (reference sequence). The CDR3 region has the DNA TGTGCCACCAGCAGAGGAATGGCGGGAGGAACAGATACGCAGTATTTT. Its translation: CATSRGMAGGTDTQYF.

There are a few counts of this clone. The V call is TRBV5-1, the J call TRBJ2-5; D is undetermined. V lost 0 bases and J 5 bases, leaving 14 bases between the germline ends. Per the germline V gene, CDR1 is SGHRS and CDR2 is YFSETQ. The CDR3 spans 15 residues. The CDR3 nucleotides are TGCGCCAGCAGCTTGGGCCAGGCCCTCGGGGAGACCCAGTACTTC. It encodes CASSLGQALGETQYF.

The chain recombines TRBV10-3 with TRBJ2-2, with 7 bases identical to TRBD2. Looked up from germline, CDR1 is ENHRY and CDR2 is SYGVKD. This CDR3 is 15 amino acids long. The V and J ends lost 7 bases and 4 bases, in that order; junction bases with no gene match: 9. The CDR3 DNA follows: TGTGCCATCAAGGAGGGAGGGCCAGTCACCGGGGAGCTGTTTTTT. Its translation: CAIKEGGPVTGELFF.

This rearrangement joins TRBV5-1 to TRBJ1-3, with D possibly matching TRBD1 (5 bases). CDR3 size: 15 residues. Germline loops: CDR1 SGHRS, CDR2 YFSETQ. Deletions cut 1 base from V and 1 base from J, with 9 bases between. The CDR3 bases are TGCGCCAGCAGCTTGCAGGGTGCTTCTGGAAACACCATATATTTT. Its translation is CASSLQGASGNTIYF.

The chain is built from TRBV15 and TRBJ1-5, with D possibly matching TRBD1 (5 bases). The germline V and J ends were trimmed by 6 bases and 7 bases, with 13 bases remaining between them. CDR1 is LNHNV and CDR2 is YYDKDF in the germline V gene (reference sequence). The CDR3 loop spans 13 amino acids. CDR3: CATSGQGEQPQHF. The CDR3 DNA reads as TGTGCCACCAGTGGGCAGGGAGAACAGCCCCAGCATTTT.

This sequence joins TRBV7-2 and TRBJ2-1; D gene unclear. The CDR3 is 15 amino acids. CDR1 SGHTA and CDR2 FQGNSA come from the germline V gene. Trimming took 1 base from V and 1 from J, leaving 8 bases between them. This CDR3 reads CASSLDLGSYNEQFF. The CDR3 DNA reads TGTGCCAGCAGCTTAGACCTAGGTTCCTACAATGAGCAGTTCTTC.

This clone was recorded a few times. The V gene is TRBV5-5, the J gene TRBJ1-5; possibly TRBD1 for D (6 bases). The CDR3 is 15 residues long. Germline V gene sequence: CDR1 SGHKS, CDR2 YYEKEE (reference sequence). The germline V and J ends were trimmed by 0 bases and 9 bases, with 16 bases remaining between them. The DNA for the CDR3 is TGTGCCAGCAGCTTGGATGACGGGGGCGGAATGCCCCAGCATTTT. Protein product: CASSLDDGGGMPQHF. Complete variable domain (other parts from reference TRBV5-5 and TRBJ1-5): DAGVTQSPTHLIKTRGQQVTLRCSPISGHKSVSWYQQVLGQGPQFIFQYYEKEERGRGNFPDRFSARQFPNYSSELNVNALLLGDSALYLCASSLDDGGGMPQHFGDGTRLSIL.

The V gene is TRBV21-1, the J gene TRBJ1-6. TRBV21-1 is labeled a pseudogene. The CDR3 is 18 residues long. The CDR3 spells CTSSRSIATHTSNSPLHF. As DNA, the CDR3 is TGTACCAGCAGTCGCAGCATAGCCACACATACATCTAATTCACCCCTCCACTTT.

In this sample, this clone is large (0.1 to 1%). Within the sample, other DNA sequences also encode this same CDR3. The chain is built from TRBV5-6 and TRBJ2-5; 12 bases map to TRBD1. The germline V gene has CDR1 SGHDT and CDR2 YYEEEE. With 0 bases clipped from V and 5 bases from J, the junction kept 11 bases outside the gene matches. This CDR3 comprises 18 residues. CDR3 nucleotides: TGTGCCAGCAGCTTGGCCCGGGACAGGGGGCGATACAGGGAGACCCAGTACTTC. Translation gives CASSLARDRGRYRETQYF.